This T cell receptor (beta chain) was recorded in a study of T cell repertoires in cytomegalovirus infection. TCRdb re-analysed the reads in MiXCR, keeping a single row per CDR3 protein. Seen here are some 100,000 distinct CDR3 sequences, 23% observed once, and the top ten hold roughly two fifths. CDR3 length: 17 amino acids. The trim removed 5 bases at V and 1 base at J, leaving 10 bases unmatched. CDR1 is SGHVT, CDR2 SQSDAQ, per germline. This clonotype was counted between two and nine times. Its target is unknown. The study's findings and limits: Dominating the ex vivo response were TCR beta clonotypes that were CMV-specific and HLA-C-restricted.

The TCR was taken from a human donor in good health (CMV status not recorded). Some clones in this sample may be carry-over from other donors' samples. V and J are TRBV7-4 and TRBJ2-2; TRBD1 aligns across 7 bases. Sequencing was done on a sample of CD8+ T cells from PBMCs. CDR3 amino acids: CASSLSQGSENTGELFF. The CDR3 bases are TGTGCCAGCAGCCTTTCACAGGGGTCGGAGAACACCGGGGAGCTGTTTTTT.